This entry lists 13 T cell receptor beta chains sequenced from one sample in a study of T-cell reconstitution after alpha-beta-depleted transplantation in children. Preparation of the TCRbeta library was carried out with unique molecular identifiers. MiXCR, run by TCRdb on the PCR reads, gives a single entry per CDR3 protein. The sample shows 100,000 or so distinct CDR3 sequences, approximately 12% of them seen only once. The source was PBMCs from the stem cell graft donor, collected from the stem cell graft. The receptor set was obtained from a human donor who donated a stem cell graft to a child with inherited bone marrow failure.

This clonotype was counted many times. The chain joins TRBV20-1 to TRBJ2-7, with TRBD2 as a possible D gene (6 bases). CDR3 length equals 11 residues. CDR1 is DFQATT, CDR2 SNEGSKA, per germline (reference sequence). V gave up 5 bases and J gave up 4 bases, with 9 bases separating them. The CDR3 here is CSAAGRYEQYF. The CDR3 region has the DNA TGCAGTGCTGCGGGGCGGTACGAGCAGTACTTC.

This clonotype showed up many times. The V gene is TRBV20-1, the J gene TRBJ2-7; 11 bases line up with TRBD2. This CDR3 is 14 amino acids long. CDR1 and CDR2 from the germline V gene are DFQATT and SNEGSKA (reference sequence). V trimming: 6 bases; J trimming: 6 bases; junction bases outside the gene matches: 10. The CDR3 nucleotides read TGCAGTGCCGAATTAGCGGGGGGGCAGCGCGAGCAGTACTTC. Translating it yields CSAELAGGQREQYF.

V is TRBV2 and J is TRBJ1-1; 8 positions match TRBD1. The CDR3 consists of 16 residues. Per germline, CDR1 SNHLY and CDR2 FYNNEI. With V trimmed by 5 bases and J by 2 bases, 10 bases remained unmatched. This CDR3 reads CASSKLVDRGNTEAFF. The DNA of the CDR3 is TGTGCCAGCAGTAAGCTAGTCGACAGGGGAAACACTGAAGCTTTCTTT. The whole variable domain, remainder taken from reference TRBV2 and TRBJ1-1, is EPEVTQTPSHQVTQMGQEVILRCVPISNHLYFYWYRQILGQKVEFLVSFYNNEISEKSEIFDDQFSVERPDGSNFTLKIRSTKLEDSAMYFCASSKLVDRGNTEAFFGQGTRLTVV.

The table lists this clonotype with many counts. The rearrangement joins TRBV20-1 to TRBJ2-7, with 9 bases matching TRBD2. Trimming cost V 2 bases and J 2 bases; bases outside gene matches: 7. Germline V gene data show CDR1 as DFQATT and CDR2 as SNEGSKA (reference sequence). CDR3 length: 15 residues. DNA for the CDR3: TGCAGTGCTAGACCCCTTGGCGGGAGGGCCTACGAGCAGTACTTC. Translated: CSARPLGGRAYEQYF.

The J gene is TRBJ1-4, the V gene TRBV7-9; no clear D. The CDR3 spans 13 residues. Germline values: CDR1 SEHNR, CDR2 FQNEAQ (reference sequence). The V end lost 1 base, the J end lost 10 bases, and 10 bases lay between the germline ends. As DNA, the CDR3 is TGTGCCAGCAGCTTAGTTCCCCGGGGAAAACTGTTTTTT. It specifies CASSLVPRGKLFF.

This clonotype was observed at least ten times. The V and J genes are TRBV29-1 and TRBJ2-3, with D tentatively TRBD2 (5 bases). This CDR3 has 15 amino acids. CDR1 is SQVTM and CDR2 is ANQGSEA in the germline V gene. V lost 0 bases and J 4 bases, leaving 14 bases between the germline ends. CDR3 protein: CSVEEGLAESDTQYF. The CDR3 DNA reads TGCAGCGTTGAAGAAGGGCTAGCCGAGTCAGATACGCAGTATTTT.

This clonotype was recorded at least ten times. The chain links TRBV19 to TRBJ2-2; 8 nucleotides match TRBD1. The CDR3 spans 15 residues. V gave up 1 base and J gave up 7 bases; unmatched junction bases: 5. Germline V lookup: CDR1 LNHDA, CDR2 SQIVND (reference sequence). The CDR3 coding sequence is TGTGCCAGTAGTATAGTTGGACAGGGAAGCGGGGAGCTGTTTTTT. It translates to CASSIVGQGSGELFF.

This clonotype was detected ten times or more. The chain carries TRBV5-6 and TRBJ2-2; D is unclear. The CDR3 contains 12 residues. The V gene's germline CDR1 is SGHDT and CDR2 YYEEEE. V lost 4 bases and J 6 bases, leaving 7 bases between the germline ends. For the CDR3, the DNA is TGTGCCAGCAGCCTGCATCCCGGGGAGCTGTTTTTT. Amino acid sequence: CASSLHPGELFF.

The rearrangement joins TRBV15 to TRBJ1-1, with D possibly being TRBD1 (5 bases). CDR1 is LNHNV, CDR2 YYDKDF, per germline (reference sequence). The V end was cut by 1 base, the J end by 4 bases, with 16 bases between. The length of the CDR3 is 16 residues. The CDR3 spells CATSRGRAQGTTEAFF. The CDR3 nucleotides read TGTGCCACCAGCAGAGGAAGGGCACAAGGGACCACTGAAGCTTTCTTT.

This rearrangement joins TRBV7-6 to TRBJ1-1; a possible D gene is TRBD1 (6 bases). The CDR3 contains 14 residues. Germline V gene sequence: CDR1 SGHVS, CDR2 FNYEAQ. V lost 7 bases and J lost 3, with 15 bases in between. The CDR3 reads CASTARAGDTEAFF. CDR3 coding DNA: TGTGCCAGCACCGCCCGGGCAGGGGACACTGAAGCTTTCTTT.

This clonotype was seen once. The V and J genes are TRBV12-3 or TRBV12-4 and TRBJ1-1; possibly TRBD1 for D (5 bases). The CDR3 sequence is 12 residues long. V dropped 6 bases and J dropped 7 bases, with 12 bases sitting between them. The CDR3 DNA is TGTGCCAGCAGCGGGGACGGTCGTGAAGCTTTCTTT. This codes for CASSGDGREAFF.

This clonotype was found many times. The chain carries TRBV7-9 and TRBJ2-1; the D gene is possibly TRBD2 (5 bases). The CDR3 extends over 18 amino acids. Trimming cost V 2 bases and J 4 bases, with 21 bases left between them. Per the germline V gene, CDR1 is SEHNR and CDR2 is FQNEAQ (reference sequence). The CDR3 region is CASSLSRDSRGPYNEQFF. The CDR3 region has the DNA TGTGCCAGCAGCTTAAGTAGAGACTCCCGAGGGCCTTACAATGAGCAGTTCTTC.

The chain has TRBV29-1 and TRBJ1-5; 7 bases are a match to TRBD1. Germline CDR1 SQVTM, CDR2 ANQGSEA. The CDR3 spans 14 residues. V lost 4 bases and J lost 5; bases outside the gene matches: 8. CDR3 sequence: CSVGSTGADQPQHF. The CDR3, as DNA: TGCAGCGTTGGGTCTACAGGGGCAGATCAGCCCCAGCATTTT. The full variable domain, in which reference TRBV29-1 and TRBJ1-5 provide the parts outside the CDR3, is SAVISQKPSRDICQRGTSLTIQCQVDSQVTMMFWYRQQPGQSLTLIATANQGSEATYESGFVIDKFPISRPNLTFSTLTVSNMSPEDSSIYLCSVGSTGADQPQHFGDGTRLSIL.